Presented here are 13 T cell receptor beta chains from one specimen sequenced in a study of neurological immune-mediated disorders (dated by TCRdb to between 2018 and 2020). The library was generated by 5' RACE. TCRdb records Illumina HiSeq 2500 as the sequencer. TCRdb redid the processing of the public reads, applying fastp at Q25 and MiXCR, and retained in-frame beta chains. Under each unique CDR3 protein, matching rows form one entry showing the most common genes and DNA. This sample is represented by under 100,000 distinct CDR3 sequences; around 14% of them were singletons. 5% of the sample is taken by the ten largest. The time point label, as the study defines it: longitudinal time-point 2. Sequencing used PBMCs. The origin of the receptors is a female donor with HTLV-1-associated myelopathy (HAM/TSP).

This clonotype showed up many times. The gene calls are TRBV4-2 and TRBJ1-1; 7 bases agree with TRBD1. The CDR3 sequence is 13 residues long. CDR1 and CDR2 from the germline V gene are LGHNA and YNFKEQ. V trimming: 0 bases; J trimming: 7 bases; junction bases outside the gene matches: 2. The CDR3: CASSQDQGGEAFF. For the CDR3, the DNA is TGTGCCAGCAGCCAAGATCAGGGGGGTGAAGCTTTCTTT.

In this sample, this clonotype turned up many times. CDR3 loop: CASSKVELANYQETQYF. The CDR3, as DNA: TGTGCCAGCAGCAAAGTCGAACTAGCGAACTACCAAGAGACCCAGTACTTC. V gene TRBV21-1 combines with J gene TRBJ2-5; the table names TRBD2, a call not compared with the DNA. TRBV21-1 is tagged as a pseudogene. The CDR3 loop spans 17 amino acids.

This clonotype was recorded many times. The DNA for the CDR3 is TGTGCCGCCAGTCGGCGGGGCGCCACTGAAGCTTTCTTT. It translates to CAASRRGATEAFF. This chain connects TRBV7-2 to TRBJ1-1, with D perhaps matching TRBD1 (5 bases). Germline V gene data show CDR1 as SGHTA and CDR2 as FQGNSA. The V end was cut by 11 bases, the J end by 4 bases, with 17 bases between. This CDR3 region has 13 residues.

The table lists this clonotype with many counts. The chain recombines TRBV7-3 with TRBJ2-5; D is tentatively TRBD1 or TRBD2 (5 bases each). The CDR3 has 13 amino acids. CDR1 is SGHTA, CDR2 FQGTGA, per germline. V was clipped by 5 bases and J by 5 bases, with 12 bases between them. CDR3 nucleotide sequence: TGTGCCAGCAGCCAGGGAGTTTCGGAGACCCAGTACTTC. It yields the protein CASSQGVSETQYF.

This clonotype was observed at least ten times. The J gene is TRBJ2-7, the V gene TRBV7-8, with D maybe TRBD1 (7 bases). The CDR3 runs to 14 residues. Trimming pared 7 bases from V and 6 bases from J, leaving 19 bases between. The germline V gene encodes CDR1 SGHVS and CDR2 FQNEAQ. DNA for the CDR3: TGTGCCAGCAACTACAACCCAGGGGGGCGCGAGCAGTACTTC. It codes for CASNYNPGGREQYF.

This clonotype was detected many times. One end of the junction fails to match germline, which may point to a read error. The chain has TRBV5-1 and TRBJ1-1; the match to TRBD1 covers 7 bases. The length of the CDR3 is 14 residues. From germline, CDR1 is SGHRS and CDR2 YFSETQ. Written as DNA, the CDR3 is TGCGCCAACAGCTTCCTGACAGGGAGCACTGAAGCTTTCTTT. Its translation: CANSFLTGSTEAFF. Looking up the rest from reference TRBV5-1 and TRBJ1-1 gives the full variable domain: KAGVTQTPRYLIKTRGQQVTLSCSPISGHRSVSWYQQTPGQGLQFLFEYFSETQRNKGNFPGRFSGRQFSNSRSEMNVSTLELGDSALYLCANSFLTGSTEAFFGQGTRLTVV.

Ten or more counts support this clonotype. The chain combines TRBV25-1 with TRBJ2-7, with TRBD1 matching over 12 bases. Germline lookup yields CDR1 MGHDK and CDR2 SYGVNS. With 2 bases clipped from V and 5 bases from J, the junction kept 7 bases outside the gene matches. This CDR3 has 16 residues. The CDR3 DNA reads as TGTGCCAGCAGTGAAGGATTGGGACAGGGGGCAAACGAGCAGTACTTC. Encoded protein: CASSEGLGQGANEQYF.

Many counts were recorded for this clonotype. The V gene is TRBV20-1, the J gene TRBJ1-1; D is perhaps TRBD1 (6 bases). This CDR3 contains 14 residues. Germline CDR1 DFQATT, CDR2 SNEGSKA (reference sequence). Trimming removed 3 bases from V and 6 bases from J, with 17 bases in between. The CDR3 reads CSARAQGRGPEAFF. The CDR3 nucleotides read TGCAGTGCTAGGGCCCAGGGCAGGGGTCCTGAAGCTTTCTTT.

The sample holds a few counts of this clonotype. The chain has TRBV20-1 and TRBJ2-3; the match to TRBD2 covers 16 bases. Trimming took 6 bases from V and 4 from J; bases not matched to a gene: 16. Germline CDR1 reads DFQATT; CDR2 reads SNEGSKA (reference sequence). The CDR3 loop spans 19 amino acids. The DNA for the CDR3 is TGCAGTGCACTGACCCCCGGGACTAGCGGGGGGGCCGCCCCAGATACGCAGTATTTT. It specifies CSALTPGTSGGAAPDTQYF.

This clonotype came up many times. The genes are TRBV10-2 and TRBJ1-1, with 7 bases aligning to TRBD1. The CDR3 contains 14 residues. Germline V CDR1 and CDR2: WSHSY, SAAADI. V was pared by 6 bases and J by 0 bases, with 4 bases of the junction left unmatched. The CDR3 sequence is CASRGDRMNTEAFF. DNA of the CDR3: TGCGCCAGCAGGGGGGACAGAATGAACACTGAAGCTTTCTTT.

This clonotype has a count of ten or more. CDR3 DNA: TGTGCCAGCAGTTCACCACAGGGGGAGAGGTCACCCCTCCACTTT. Encoded protein: CASSSPQGERSPLHF. The genes are TRBV28 and TRBJ1-6; TRBD1 aligns across 8 bases. In germline, CDR1 is MDHEN, CDR2 SYDVKM. The ends lost 4 bases at V and 10 bases at J; junction bases unmatched: 9. The CDR3 totals 15 residues. Together with reference TRBV28 and TRBJ1-6, the CDR3 gives the full variable domain: DVKVTQSSRYLVKRTGEKVFLECVQDMDHENMFWYRQDPGLGLRLIYFSYDVKMKEKGDIPEGYSVSREKKERFSLILESASTNQTSMYLCASSSPQGERSPLHFGNGTRLTVT.

In its sample, this clonotype was seen a few times. The rearrangement links TRBV18 to TRBJ1-1; D is uncertain. Trimming removed 2 bases at V and 0 bases at J, with 10 bases between. The CDR3 has 15 residues. The germline V gene encodes CDR1 KGHSH and CDR2 LQKENI. The CDR3 DNA is TGTGCCAGCTCACCAAAGGCCAGCATGAACACTGAAGCTTTCTTT. Translation gives CASSPKASMNTEAFF.

This clonotype was seen ten or more times. This chain connects TRBV7-9 to TRBJ2-7, with 8 bases lining up with TRBD2. J was trimmed by 0 bases and V by 5 bases; bases with no gene match: 9. CDR1 and CDR2 from the germline V gene are SEHNR and FQNEAQ (reference sequence). The CDR3 is 16 residues long. The CDR3 region has the DNA TGTGCCAGCAGCCAGAAAGCGGGGGAGAGCTCCTACGAGCAGTACTTC. It specifies CASSQKAGESSYEQYF. Full variable domain (rest looked up from reference TRBV7-9 and TRBJ2-7): DTGVSQNPRHKITKRGQNVTFRCDPISEHNRLYWYRQTLGQGPEFLTYFQNEAQLEKSRLLSDRFSAERPKGSFSTLEIQRTEQGDSAMYLCASSQKAGESSYEQYFGPGTRLTVT.